This T cell receptor beta chain was retrieved from a study of shared clonotypes between healthy human individuals. Trimming shortened V by 7 bases and J by 8 bases, and 11 bases separated the two germline ends. Germline assignment: CDR1 SQVTM and CDR2 ANQGSEA. The CDR3 is 10 residues long. Method: immunoSEQ multiplex PCR; TCRdb's copy keeps in-frame clones and lacks some. This table has millions of clones, roughly 91% appearing once. Naive CD8 cells, CD45RO-negative and positively selected for CCR7, excluded terminally differentiated effector memory CD45RA+ cells. Sequencing used naive CD8+ T cells from PBMCs. This TCR was sampled from a young man in good health. Some clones in this sample may be carry-over from other donors' samples. The chain has TRBV29-1 and TRBJ1-1, with D possibly TRBD1 on 5 matching bases. The CDR3 region is CSARGAEAFF. DNA of the CDR3: TGCAGCGCACGCGGGGCAGAAGCTTTCTTT.